The rows below give T cell receptor beta chains drawn from one sample of a study of regulatory T cells in long-lasting Graves disease. TCRdb fed the multiplex PCR reads into MiXCR, producing one record per CDR3 protein. The sample includes fewer than 400,000 distinct CDR3 sequences, under 20% of them seen just once. Sequencing used peripheral blood mononuclear cells (PBMCs), obtained at new diagnosis, from a patient treated with antithyroid drugs. Receptors were obtained from a female donor with Graves disease. CDR3s include the opening cysteine and the closing phenylalanine or tryptophan. The D gene is left open where the match is weak. The size of a clone is reported for some rows only, either as once, few or many, or as a class for expanded clones.

len | d_gene | abundance | j_gene | v_gene | CDR3aa | CDR3nt
17 | TRBD1 | many | TRBJ2-1 | TRBV2 | CASRTFRDRGVRNEQFF | TGTGCCAGCAGGACCTTCCGGGACAGGGGGGTTCGTAATGAGCAGTTCTTC
15 | - | many | TRBJ1-2 | TRBV3-1 | CASSQDRVQADGYTF | TGTGCCAGCAGCCAAGATCGCGTACAGGCAGATGGCTACACCTTC
13 | TRBD2 | - | TRBJ2-1 | TRBV7-3 | CASSLIGLDEQFF | TGTGCCAGCAGCTTAATAGGACTAGATGAGCAGTTCTTC
15 | - | many | TRBJ2-7 | TRBV19 | CASSTAGTDRDQQYF | TGTGCCAGTAGTACTGCCGGGACGGACCGAGATCAGCAGTACTTC
16 | TRBD2 | few | TRBJ2-1 | TRBV20-1 | CGARAASGRTFNEQFF | TGCGGTGCTAGAGCCGCTAGCGGGCGAACATTCAATGAGCAGTTCTTC
17 | - | many | TRBJ2-7 | TRBV7-3 | CASSSLLWAGELDEQYF | TGTGCCAGCAGCTCCTTACTGTGGGCAGGTGAATTGGACGAGCAGTACTTC
20 | TRBD2 | few | TRBJ2-7 | TRBV15 | CATSRDKGRPLSGSSYEQYF | TGTGCCACCAGCAGAGATAAAGGGAGACCCCTAAGCGGGAGCTCCTACGAGCAGTACTTC
15 | TRBD1 | many | TRBJ2-5 | TRBV7-8 | CASSPDRGGGETQYF | TGTGCCAGCAGCCCTGACAGGGGAGGTGGAGAGACCCAGTACTTC
15 | - | many | TRBJ2-7 | TRBV27 | CASSSPGLSSYEQYF | TGTGCCAGCAGTTCCCCAGGTTTGAGCTCCTACGAGCAGTACTTC
16 | - | - | TRBJ2-5 | TRBV27 | CASSLSRDGQGETQYF | TGTGCCAGCAGTTTATCGCGGGACGGACAAGGGGAGACCCAGTACTTC
16 | - | many | TRBJ1-2 | TRBV28 | CASSRQGSIGHYGYTF | TGTGCCAGCAGTCGCCAGGGAAGTATAGGGCACTATGGCTACACCTTC
16 | - | - | TRBJ1-3 | TRBV28 | CASSLGGAPSGNTIYF | TGTGCCAGCAGTTTGGGGGGGGCTCCCTCTGGAAACACCATATATTTT
15 | - | many | TRBJ2-1 | TRBV24-1 | CATSDLQGPPGEQFF | TGTGCCACCAGTGATCTACAGGGCCCCCCGGGTGAGCAGTTCTTC
14 | - | many | TRBJ1-1 | TRBV20-1 | CSARPGQKNTEAFF | TGCAGTGCCCGGCCCGGACAGAAGAACACTGAAGCTTTCTTT
15 | TRBD2 | many | TRBJ2-3 | TRBV24-1 | CATSRSGSFADTQYF | TGTGCCACCAGTCGCAGCGGGAGTTTTGCAGATACGCAGTATTTT
16 | TRBD2 | many | TRBJ2-1 | TRBV6-1 | CASSHGTSGKGDEQFF | TGTGCCAGCAGTCATGGGACTAGCGGGAAGGGGGATGAGCAGTTCTTC
13 | - | many | TRBJ1-5 | TRBV12-3/TRBV12-4 | CASSQGIDQPQHF | TGTGCCAGCAGTCAGGGGATCGATCAGCCCCAGCATTTT
16 | TRBD1 | many | TRBJ1-1 | TRBV5-5 | CASSLAEGAVNTEAFF | TGTGCCAGCAGCTTGGCCGAGGGGGCTGTGAACACTGAAGCTTTCTTT
15 | - | - | TRBJ1-5 | TRBV18 | CASSPTASSNQPQHF | TGTGCCAGCTCCCCTACAGCCTCCAGCAATCAGCCCCAGCATTTT
17 | - | few | TRBJ2-2 | TRBV5-4 | CASSLATGGVITGELFF | TGTGCCAGCAGCTTGGCCACCGGGGGTGTTATAACCGGGGAGCTGTTTTTT
17 | - | many | TRBJ1-1 | TRBV19 | CASTRNGWPSGATEAFF | TGTGCCAGTACCCGAAACGGGTGGCCCTCAGGGGCCACTGAAGCTTTCTTT
16 | - | many | TRBJ1-5 | TRBV12-5 | CASGPQTENSNQPQHF | TGTGCTAGTGGCCCTCAGACAGAGAATAGCAATCAGCCCCAGCATTTT
16 | TRBD1 | once | TRBJ2-1 | TRBV5-1 | CASSANTGGPDGEQFF | TGCGCCAGCAGCGCTAATACAGGGGGCCCCGATGGTGAGCAGTTCTTC
15 | - | many | TRBJ2-2 | TRBV20-1 | CSARAAQTNTGELFF | TGCAGTGCTAGGGCGGCACAAACGAACACCGGGGAGCTGTTTTTT
14 | TRBD1 | many | TRBJ1-2 | TRBV12-3/TRBV12-4 | CASSRDRGSYGYTF | TGTGCCAGCAGCCGGGACAGGGGTTCCTATGGCTACACCTTC
17 | TRBD1 | - | TRBJ1-1 | TRBV5-1 | CASSRQGASSTNTEAFF | TGCGCCAGCAGTAGACAGGGGGCAAGTTCGACGAACACTGAAGCTTTCTTT
17 | - | - | TRBJ2-5 | TRBV6-1 | CASSHRNNPIVGETQYF | TGTGCCAGCAGTCATCGGAACAACCCCATCGTCGGGGAGACCCAGTACTTC